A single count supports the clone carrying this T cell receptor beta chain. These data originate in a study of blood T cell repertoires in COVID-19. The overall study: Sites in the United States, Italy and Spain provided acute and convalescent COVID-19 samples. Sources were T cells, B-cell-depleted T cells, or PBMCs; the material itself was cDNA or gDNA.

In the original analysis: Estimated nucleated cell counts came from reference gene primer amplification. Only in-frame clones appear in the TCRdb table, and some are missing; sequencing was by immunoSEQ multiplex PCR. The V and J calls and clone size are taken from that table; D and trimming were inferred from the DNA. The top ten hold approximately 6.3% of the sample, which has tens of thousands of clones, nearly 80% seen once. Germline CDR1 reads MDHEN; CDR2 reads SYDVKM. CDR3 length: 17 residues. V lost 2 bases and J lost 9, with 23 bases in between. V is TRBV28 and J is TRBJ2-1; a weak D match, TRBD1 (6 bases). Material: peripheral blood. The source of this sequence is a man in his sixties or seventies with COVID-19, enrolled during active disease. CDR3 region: CASSLMGAGFVRGEQFF. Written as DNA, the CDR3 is TGTGCCAGCAGTTTAATGGGGGCGGGCTTTGTCAGGGGTGAGCAGTTCTTC.